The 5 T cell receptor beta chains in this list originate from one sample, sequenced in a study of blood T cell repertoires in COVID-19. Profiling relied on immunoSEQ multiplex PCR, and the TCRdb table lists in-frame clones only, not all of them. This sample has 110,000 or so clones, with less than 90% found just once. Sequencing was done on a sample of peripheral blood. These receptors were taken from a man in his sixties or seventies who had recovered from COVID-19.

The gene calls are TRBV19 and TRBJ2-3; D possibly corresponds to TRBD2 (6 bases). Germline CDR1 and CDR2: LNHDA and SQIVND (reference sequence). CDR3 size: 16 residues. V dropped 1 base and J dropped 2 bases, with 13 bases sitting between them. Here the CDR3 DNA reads TGTGCCAGTAGTATAGGTCCCGGGAGAGACACAGATACGCAGTATTTT. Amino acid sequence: CASSIGPGRDTDTQYF.

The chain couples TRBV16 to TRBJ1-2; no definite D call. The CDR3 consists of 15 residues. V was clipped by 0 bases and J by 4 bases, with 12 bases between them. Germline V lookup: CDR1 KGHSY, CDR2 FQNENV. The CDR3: CASSQSVSDSYGYTF. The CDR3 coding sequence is TGTGCCAGCAGCCAATCAGTCAGCGATTCCTATGGCTACACCTTC.

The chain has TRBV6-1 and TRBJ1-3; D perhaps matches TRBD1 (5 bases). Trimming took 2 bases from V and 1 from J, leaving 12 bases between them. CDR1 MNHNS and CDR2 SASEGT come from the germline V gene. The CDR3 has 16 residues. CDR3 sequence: CASSEQGSLSGNTIYF. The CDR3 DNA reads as TGTGCCAGCAGTGAACAGGGCTCACTTTCTGGAAACACCATATATTTT.

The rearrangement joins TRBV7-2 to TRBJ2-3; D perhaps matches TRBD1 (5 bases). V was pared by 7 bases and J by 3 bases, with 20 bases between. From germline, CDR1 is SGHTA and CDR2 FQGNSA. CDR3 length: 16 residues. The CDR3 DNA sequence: TGTGCCAGCACCCCCTTCACCAGGGTAGGAACAGATACGCAGTATTTT. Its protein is CASTPFTRVGTDTQYF.

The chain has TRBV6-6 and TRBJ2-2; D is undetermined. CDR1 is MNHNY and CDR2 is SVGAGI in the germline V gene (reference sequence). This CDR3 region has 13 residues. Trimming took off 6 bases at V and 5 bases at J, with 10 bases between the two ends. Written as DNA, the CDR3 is TGTGCCAGCAGCCTCCCAGGAACCGGGGAGCTGTTTTTT. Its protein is CASSLPGTGELFF.